One sample yielded the 11 T cell receptor beta chains listed below, sequenced in a study of cytomegalovirus exposure and HLA in healthy donors (dated by TCRdb to the late 2010s). Libraries were made using the immunoSEQ multiplex PCR assay. A mixture of 60 forward primers for TCR Vbeta segments and 13 reverse primers for TCR Jbeta segments was used in the multiplex PCR. Here the immuneACCESS table is served through TCRdb, limited to in-frame sequences with V and J called. Missing clones are a known gap in these copies; in checked studies unresolved V genes cover under half, and the rest lacks a known reason. The sample table holds 150,000 to 200,000 clones. The ten largest clones take up about 1.2% of the sample. Material: PBMCs. The receptors come from an older woman in good health and CMV-seronegative.

The chain couples TRBV7-9 to TRBJ2-2, with 8 bases fitting TRBD2. Germline lookup yields CDR1 SEHNR and CDR2 FQNEAQ (reference sequence). V trimming: 5 bases; J trimming: 7 bases; junction bases outside the gene matches: 3. The CDR3 runs to 13 residues. The CDR3 region is CASSTGTSGELFF. CDR3 DNA sequence: TGTGCCAGCAGCACCGGGACTAGCGGGGAGCTGTTTTTT.

The chain recombines TRBV19 with TRBJ2-1, with 12 bases fitting TRBD2. With V trimmed by 3 bases and J by 0 bases, 12 bases remained unmatched. The CDR3 loop spans 20 amino acids. From germline, CDR1 is LNHDA and CDR2 SQIVND (reference sequence). The CDR3 nucleotides are TGTGCCAGTAGTATTCTAGGACTAGCGGGATACACTAGCTCCTACAATGAGCAGTTCTTC. Its translation is CASSILGLAGYTSSYNEQFF. Full variable domain (outside the CDR3, taken from reference TRBV19 and TRBJ2-1): DGGITQSPKYLFRKEGQNVTLSCEQNLNHDAMYWYRQDPGQGLRLIYYSQIVNDFQKGDIAEGYSVSREKKESFPLTVTSAQKNPTAFYLCASSILGLAGYTSSYNEQFFGPGTRLTVL.

This chain uses TRBV7-2 with TRBJ1-2, with D maybe TRBD1 (5 bases). V was shortened by 4 bases and J by 2 bases, with 8 bases between the two germline ends. Germline V gene lookup returns CDR1 SGHTA and CDR2 FQGNSA. The CDR3 covers 13 residues. The CDR3 DNA sequence: TGTGCCAGCAGCTCGGGACTCAACTATGGCTACACCTTC. Amino acids: CASSSGLNYGYTF.

V is TRBV18 and J is TRBJ1-2; 7 positions agree with TRBD1. The germline V gene has CDR1 KGHSH and CDR2 LQKENI. V lost 0 bases to trimming and J lost 4 bases; unmatched junction nucleotides: 5. The CDR3 runs to 15 residues. CDR3 sequence: CASSPPGQPSYGYTF. In nucleotides, the CDR3 is TGTGCCAGCTCACCACCGGGACAGCCCAGCTATGGCTACACCTTC.

Comment on this clone: This sample includes further DNA sequences coding for the same CDR3. The chain links TRBV5-1 to TRBJ1-1; TRBD1 matches 9 bases. The CDR3 has 14 amino acids. Per the germline V gene, CDR1 is SGHRS and CDR2 is YFSETQ. The J segment lost 3 bases and the V segment lost 4 bases, leaving 4 bases of the junction unmatched. The CDR3 coding sequence is TGCGCCAGCAGCCCCGGACAGGGGTACACTGAAGCTTTCTTT. Amino acid sequence: CASSPGQGYTEAFF.

V and J are TRBV12-5 and TRBJ2-5; 14 bases agree with TRBD2. This CDR3 has 14 amino acids. The trim removed 6 bases at V and 9 bases at J, leaving 6 bases unmatched. Germline CDR1 reads LGHNT; CDR2 reads FRNRAP. The CDR3 DNA is TGTGCTAGTGGGGGGACTAGCGGGAGTTGGGCCCAGTACTTC. This gives the protein CASGGTSGSWAQYF.

V and J are TRBV19 and TRBJ1-1; D may be TRBD1 (5 bases). The length of the CDR3 is 14 residues. Germline-derived CDR1 and CDR2 are LNHDA and SQIVND (reference sequence). V lost 2 bases and J 0 bases, leaving 7 bases between the germline ends. The CDR3 sequence: CASSISGMNTEAFF. CDR3 nucleotide sequence: TGTGCCAGTAGTATATCAGGGATGAACACTGAAGCTTTCTTT.

The chain combines TRBV19 with TRBJ2-7, with a weak D call TRBD1 (7 bases). The CDR3 has 15 residues. The germline V gene has CDR1 LNHDA and CDR2 SQIVND (reference sequence). V was shortened by 6 bases and J by 3 bases, with 18 bases between the two germline ends. In DNA form, the CDR3 reads TGTGCCAGTAGCCCAGGGGGAGGCCGGTACTACGAGCAGTACTTC. Its protein product is CASSPGGGRYYEQYF.

The chain couples TRBV6-5 to TRBJ1-4, with 10 bases identical to TRBD1. CDR1 MNHEY and CDR2 SVGAGI come from the germline V gene. Germline trimming cut 5 bases from V and 5 bases from J; bases unmatched to any gene: 2. This CDR3 contains 14 residues. The CDR3, as DNA: TGTGCCAGCAGTCGGGACAGGGGAAATGAAAAACTGTTTTTT. It specifies CASSRDRGNEKLFF.

The gene calls are TRBV6-1 and TRBJ2-3; D possibly corresponds to TRBD1 (6 bases). Germline V gene sequence: CDR1 MNHNS, CDR2 SASEGT. V was pared by 4 bases and J by 3 bases, with 14 bases between. This CDR3 has 15 residues. The CDR3, as DNA: TGTGCCAGCAGTGCTCAGGGGCTAGGAACAGATACGCAGTATTTT. Protein sequence: CASSAQGLGTDTQYF.

V is TRBV10-2 and J is TRBJ2-3, with 11 bases lining up with TRBD2. J lost 2 bases, V lost 1 base, and 5 bases had no gene match. The CDR3 has 17 amino acids. The germline V gene has CDR1 WSHSY and CDR2 SAAADI. The CDR3 bases are TGCGCCAGCAGTGAGTTTAAGACTAGCGGGAACACAGATACGCAGTATTTT. This gives the protein CASSEFKTSGNTDTQYF.